This T cell receptor (beta chain) was sequenced for a study of shared clonotypes between healthy human individuals. Assay: immunoSEQ multiplex PCR; the TCRdb copy retains only in-frame clones and omits some. The sample includes about 190,000 clones, 65% to 80% of them seen just once. Between the trimmed V and J ends, which lost 3 bases and 6 bases, there was a span of 18 bases. This CDR3 spans 16 amino acids. Germline-derived CDR1 and CDR2 are MNHEY and SVGAGI. The sequencing sample was made of memory CD4+ T cells sorted from blood. Subset: CD45RA-negative fraction. The chain uses TRBV6-5 and TRBJ2-1; TRBD2 might be the D (6 bases). The sequence was collected from a man aged 25-45 years in good health. CDR3 in amino acids: CASSYGRTKMRNEQFF. The CDR3 DNA sequence: TGTGCCAGCAGTTATGGTAGGACTAAGATGCGCAATGAGCAGTTCTTC.